A single T cell receptor beta chain is shown here with its context. Original analysis: Estimation of nucleated cell counts relied on the amplification of reference gene primers. Measured with immunoSEQ multiplex PCR; TCRdb has only the in-frame clones, and not every one. D and trimming come from the DNA, and the V and J calls and clone size come from that table. This table holds more than 100,000 clones, 78% found once. This specimen belongs to a study of blood T cell repertoires in COVID-19. About the research overall: From the United States, Italy and Spain came samples of acute and convalescent COVID-19. From T cells, B-cell-depleted T cells, or PBMCs came the material, which was cDNA or gDNA.

V lost 7 bases to trimming and J lost 8 bases, with 20 bases between them. From germline, CDR1 is MNHEY and CDR2 SMNVEV (reference sequence). The CDR3 has 14 amino acids. Sequencing was done on a sample of peripheral blood. The genes are TRBV27 and TRBJ1-2; D uncertain. The sequence came from a man in his sixties or seventies with acute or convalescent COVID-19. CDR3 in amino acids: CASTPWTGEGGYTF. The CDR3 nucleotides are TGTGCCAGCACGCCTTGGACTGGGGAAGGGGGCTACACCTTC.